This entry is about one TCR beta chain. The junction had 13 bases not matched to a gene; V was cut back by 5 bases and J by 5 bases. The CDR3 runs 16 residues. Germline CDR1 MGHDK, CDR2 SYGVNS. This sample stems from a study of blood T cell repertoires in COVID-19. Measured with immunoSEQ multiplex PCR; TCRdb has only the in-frame clones, and not every one. This table holds about 28,000 clones, nearly 85% found once. The receptor's source is an older man with active COVID-19. The sample taken for sequencing was peripheral blood. The genes are TRBV25-1 and TRBJ1-2; 8 bases agree with TRBD1. CDR3 nucleotides: TGTGCCAGCAGTACCTCCGTTGGACAGGGAGTTTATGGCTACACCTTC. It is translated as CASSTSVGQGVYGYTF.